This entry lists 32 T cell receptor beta chains sequenced from one sample in a study of CD8 T cells in Susac syndrome. Reverse transcription of roughly 0.45 to 1 ug RNA used random hexamers. TCRdb reprocessed the immunoSEQ multiplex PCR reads with MiXCR, giving one entry per CDR3 protein. The sample consists of 140,000 or so distinct CDR3 sequences, roughly 95% of them appearing once. Source material: CD4+ T cells from PBMCs. All receptors come from a human donor with Susac syndrome.

The chain combines TRBV6-6 with TRBJ1-1; D unclear. Trimming stripped 8 bases from V and 2 bases from J, with 6 bases between. This CDR3 has 11 residues. Germline CDR1 reads MNHNY; CDR2 reads SVGAGI (reference sequence). CDR3 coding DNA: TGTGCCAGCGGATTCAACACTGAAGCTTTCTTT. Translated: CASGFNTEAFF.

V usage is TRBV9 and J usage is TRBJ2-3, with 12 bases fitting TRBD2. V was clipped by 4 bases and J by 4 bases; unmatched bases: 7. The CDR3 length is 16 residues. Germline V CDR1 and CDR2: SGDLS, YYNGEE. The CDR3 protein is CASSPPASGGADTQYF. The CDR3 nucleotides are TGTGCCAGCAGCCCCCCGGCTAGCGGGGGGGCAGATACGCAGTATTTT.

The V and J genes are TRBV20-1 and TRBJ2-7; weak D call: TRBD1 (6 bases). The CDR3 runs 13 residues. Germline V CDR1 and CDR2: DFQATT, SNEGSKA (reference sequence). Between the trimmed V and J ends, which lost 7 bases and 6 bases, there was a span of 19 bases. The CDR3 nucleotides are TGCAGTGTTAATTTCCAACAGGGAGCCGAGCAGTACTTC. It is translated as CSVNFQQGAEQYF.

The chain combines TRBV20-1 with TRBJ1-2; 8 bases align to TRBD1. The CDR3 runs 14 residues. V was pared by 6 bases and J by 5 bases, with 11 bases of the junction left unmatched. CDR1 and CDR2 (germline): DFQATT, SNEGSKA (reference sequence). The CDR3 region is CSALTGEGQYGYTF. CDR3 DNA sequence: TGCAGTGCCTTGACAGGGGAGGGCCAATATGGCTACACCTTC.

The rearrangement joins TRBV7-9 to TRBJ1-3; no reliable D call. Per the germline V gene, CDR1 is SEHNR and CDR2 is FQNEAQ (reference sequence). CDR3 size: 14 residues. Trimming left V 3 bases short and J 0 bases short, with 6 bases between. Here the CDR3 reads CASSFAGSGNTIYF. CDR3 sequence (DNA): TGTGCCAGCAGCTTTGCGGGCTCTGGAAACACCATATATTTT.

The chain is built from TRBV20-1 and TRBJ2-3; TRBD2 matches at 7 bases. CDR3 length: 16 residues. CDR1 and CDR2 (germline): DFQATT, SNEGSKA (reference sequence). The V segment lost 7 bases and the J segment 5 bases; nucleotides outside the gene matches: 18. The CDR3 bases are TGCAGTGTGTACGGGGCATCTACGGGAGGAAGAGATACGCAGTATTTT. The encoded protein is CSVYGASTGGRDTQYF.

This chain joins TRBV28 and TRBJ2-7; the D is unclear. Germline V lookup: CDR1 MDHEN, CDR2 SYDVKM. The CDR3 sequence is 11 residues long. Trimming left V 10 bases short and J 2 bases short, with 9 bases between. The CDR3 bases are TGTGCCACCACCTTGACCTACGAGCAGTACTTC. Translated: CATTLTYEQYF.

The rearrangement links TRBV6-5 to TRBJ2-1; 8 nucleotides agree with TRBD1. Trimming took 5 bases from V and 11 from J; bases not matched to a gene: 11. The CDR3 extends over 14 amino acids. CDR1 is MNHEY, CDR2 SVGAGI, per germline. The CDR3 DNA is TGTGCCAGCAGTCCGTCCGGGACAGGACGCCAGCAGTTCTTC. Translation: CASSPSGTGRQQFF.

The V call is TRBV20-1, the J call TRBJ2-1; 11 bases line up with TRBD2. CDR3 length: 15 amino acids. With V trimmed by 6 bases and J by 3 bases, 7 bases remained unmatched. CDR1 DFQATT and CDR2 SNEGSKA come from the germline V gene (reference sequence). CDR3 in DNA: TGCAGTGCAAGACTAGCGGGGAGGATCTACAATGAGCAGTTCTTC. Translated: CSARLAGRIYNEQFF.

V is TRBV29-1 and J is TRBJ2-3, with 10 bases lining up with TRBD2. Germline CDR1 is SQVTM and CDR2 is ANQGSEA. The V and J ends lost 6 bases and 7 bases, in that order; junction bases with no gene match: 16. There are 16 residues in the CDR3. The CDR3 sequence: CSVASKERGGLYTQYF. The CDR3 DNA reads TGCAGCGTGGCTAGTAAGGAGCGGGGGGGCCTCTATACGCAGTATTTT.

There are a few counts of this clonotype. The chain has TRBV4-1 and TRBJ1-2; D gene unclear. The length of the CDR3 is 14 residues. CDR1 MGHRA and CDR2 YSYEKL come from the germline V gene. Trimming removed 0 bases at V and 5 bases at J, with 10 bases between. In DNA form, the CDR3 reads TGCGCCAGCAGCCAAGATCGTTCCGCATATGGCTACACCTTC. This sequence encodes CASSQDRSAYGYTF.

This chain links TRBV7-3 with TRBJ2-2; D unresolved. V lost 2 bases and J lost 2, with 12 bases in between. Germline V gene lookup returns CDR1 SGHTA and CDR2 FQGTGA. The CDR3 extends over 16 amino acids. CDR3: CASSLVPQLNTGELFF. The CDR3 coding sequence is TGTGCCAGCAGCTTAGTTCCCCAACTAAACACCGGGGAGCTGTTTTTT.

The chain employs TRBV21-1 and TRBJ2-3. TRBV21-1 constitutes a pseudogene. This CDR3 region has 14 residues. CDR3 coding DNA: TGTGCCAGCAGCAAACAGGAGAATACAGATACGCAGTATTTT. As protein: CASSKQENTDTQYF.

The CDR3, as DNA: TGTGCCAGCAGCCGCGGACAGGTCTACGAGCAGTACTTC. Translated: CASSRGQVYEQYF. The V gene is TRBV6-5, the J gene TRBJ2-7; 7 bases are shared with TRBD1. With 6 bases clipped from V and 3 bases from J, the junction kept 5 bases outside the gene matches. The CDR3 length is 13 residues. From germline, CDR1 is MNHEY and CDR2 SVGAGI.

V is TRBV5-6 and J is TRBJ2-2; D unresolved. Trimming removed 5 bases at V and 8 bases at J, with 10 bases between. From germline, CDR1 is SGHDT and CDR2 YYEEEE. This CDR3 region has 12 residues. The CDR3 region has the DNA TGTGCCAGCAGTTTAAGTGGTGGGGAGCTGTTTTTT. The encoded protein is CASSLSGGELFF.

This rearrangement joins TRBV29-1 to TRBJ1-4; possible D gene TRBD1, 6 bases. CDR1 and CDR2 (germline): SQVTM, ANQGSEA. The CDR3 length is 13 residues. V was pared by 6 bases and J by 4 bases, with 12 bases between. The CDR3 sequence: CSVGTMFNEKLFF. CDR3 coding DNA: TGCAGCGTCGGGACAATGTTTAATGAAAAACTGTTTTTT.

This chain connects TRBV9 to TRBJ2-1; 9 nucleotides line up with TRBD1. Germline V gene lookup returns CDR1 SGDLS and CDR2 YYNGEE. CDR3 length equals 15 residues. V was pared by 4 bases and J by 7 bases, with 9 bases of the junction left unmatched. The CDR3 loop is CASSQGQGSSNEQFF. DNA of the CDR3: TGTGCCAGCAGCCAGGGACAGGGTTCGTCAAATGAGCAGTTCTTC.

This sequence joins TRBV12-3 or TRBV12-4 and TRBJ2-5; tentatively, D is TRBD1 (5 bases). The CDR3 contains 15 residues. V dropped 5 bases and J dropped 1 base, with 14 bases sitting between them. The chain's CDR3 is CASSPTRTSQETQYF. CDR3 DNA: TGTGCCAGCAGTCCGACTCGGACATCCCAAGAGACCCAGTACTTC.

This clonotype was seen a single time. This chain joins TRBV20-1 and TRBJ1-1; D not certain. Germline loops: CDR1 DFQATT, CDR2 SNEGSKA (reference sequence). The CDR3 sequence is 12 residues long. The V end lost 6 bases, the J end lost 6 bases, and 14 bases lay between the germline ends. The CDR3 sequence is CSAIVRNSEAFF. The CDR3, as DNA: TGCAGTGCCATAGTGAGGAATTCTGAAGCTTTCTTT.

The rearrangement joins TRBV4-1 to TRBJ1-5, with unresolved D. CDR3 length equals 14 residues. Germline CDR1 is MGHRA and CDR2 is YSYEKL. V was shortened by 2 bases and J by 0 bases, with 5 bases between the two germline ends. The CDR3 nucleotides read TGCGCCAGCAGCCAACTGTATAGCAATCAGCCCCAGCATTTT. Amino acid sequence: CASSQLYSNQPQHF.

The rearrangement links TRBV19 to TRBJ1-5, with 9 bases that match TRBD1. This CDR3 comprises 15 residues. Germline CDR1 and CDR2: LNHDA and SQIVND (reference sequence). The junction had 13 bases not matched to a gene; V was cut back by 11 bases and J by 5 bases. CDR3 bases: TGTGCCTCTAATTCCGGGACAGGGTACGATCAGCCCCAGCATTTT. As protein: CASNSGTGYDQPQHF.

The chain uses TRBV27 and TRBJ2-6; D unresolved. The CDR3 runs to 14 residues. Trimming stripped 7 bases from V and 4 bases from J, with 11 bases between. CDR1 is MNHEY and CDR2 is SMNVEV in the germline V gene (reference sequence). The CDR3 here is CASKRAPGANVLTF. CDR3 nucleotides: TGTGCCAGCAAAAGGGCGCCCGGGGCCAACGTCCTGACTTTC. The variable domain in full, with the rest retrieved from reference TRBV27 and TRBJ2-6, is EAQVTQNPRYLITVTGKKLTVTCSQNMNHEYMSWYRQDPGLGLRQIYYSMNVEVTDKGDVPEGYKVSRKEKRNFPLILESPSPNQTSLYFCASKRAPGANVLTFGAGSRLTVL.

This sequence joins TRBV4-2 and TRBJ1-4; D gene unclear. The CDR3 spans 18 residues. The germline V gene has CDR1 LGHNA and CDR2 YNFKEQ. V was shortened by 0 bases and J by 8 bases, with 22 bases between the two germline ends. CDR3 sequence: CASSQDWKIVGEGEKLFF. In DNA form, the CDR3 reads TGTGCCAGCAGCCAAGATTGGAAAATCGTTGGGGAGGGAGAAAAACTGTTTTTT.

The V call is TRBV7-3, the J call TRBJ2-2; D is undetermined. The CDR3 consists of 13 residues. V lost 6 bases and J lost 1, with 6 bases in between. Germline CDR1 and CDR2: SGHTA and FQGTGA. CDR3 in amino acids: CASRPLNTGELFF. The DNA of the CDR3 is TGTGCCAGCAGACCATTGAACACCGGGGAGCTGTTTTTT.

The chain is built from TRBV29-1 and TRBJ2-5, with D possibly TRBD2 on 6 matching bases. The CDR3 extends over 17 amino acids. CDR1 and CDR2 (germline): SQVTM, ANQGSEA. With 4 bases removed from V and 0 bases from J, the gap between germline ends came to 21 bases. The CDR3 protein is CSVAPGGPSAYQETQYF. The CDR3 DNA follows: TGCAGCGTTGCACCAGGAGGCCCTAGCGCGTACCAAGAGACCCAGTACTTC.

The rearrangement joins TRBV12-3 or TRBV12-4 to TRBJ1-2; D is ambiguous. The germline V and J ends were trimmed by 3 bases and 5 bases, with 7 bases remaining between them. CDR3 length equals 12 residues. The chain's CDR3 is CASSLGVYGYTF. The CDR3 coding sequence is TGTGCCAGCAGTTTGGGAGTTTATGGCTACACCTTC.

This clonotype has a single count. The J gene is TRBJ1-2, the V gene TRBV28; no clear D gene. The germline V gene has CDR1 MDHEN and CDR2 SYDVKM. V was trimmed by 0 bases and J by 4 bases, leaving 3 bases between them. The CDR3 is 12 residues long. Here the CDR3 reads CASSLWSYGYTF. CDR3 DNA sequence: TGTGCCAGCAGTTTATGGAGCTATGGCTACACCTTC.

J is TRBJ2-1 and V is TRBV2; perhaps TRBD1 as D (6 bases). This CDR3 spans 13 amino acids. CDR1 is SNHLY, CDR2 FYNNEI, per germline. V was trimmed by 5 bases and J by 3 bases, leaving 8 bases between them. Here the CDR3 reads CASSKGDYNEQFF. CDR3 in DNA: TGTGCCAGCAGTAAGGGGGACTACAATGAGCAGTTCTTC. The full variable domain, completed using reference TRBV2 and TRBJ2-1, is EPEVTQTPSHQVTQMGQEVILRCVPISNHLYFYWYRQILGQKVEFLVSFYNNEISEKSEIFDDQFSVERPDGSNFTLKIRSTKLEDSAMYFCASSKGDYNEQFFGPGTRLTVL.

This chain links TRBV5-4 with TRBJ2-7, with 11 bases matching TRBD1. The V segment lost 4 bases and the J segment 7 bases; nucleotides outside the gene matches: 10. The CDR3 has 15 residues. The germline gives CDR1 SGHNT, CDR2 YYREEE (reference sequence). CDR3 region: CASSADRDRGTEQYF. In DNA form, the CDR3 reads TGTGCCAGCAGCGCAGACCGGGACAGGGGGACAGAGCAGTACTTC.

This chain links TRBV3-1 with TRBJ2-7; D is ambiguous. V lost 1 base to trimming and J lost 3 bases, with 4 bases between them. Germline loops: CDR1 LGHDT, CDR2 YNNKEL (reference sequence). The CDR3 runs 12 residues. In DNA form, the CDR3 reads TGTGCCAGCAGCCAAGCAAGCTACGAGCAGTACTTC. It encodes CASSQASYEQYF.

The chain joins TRBV4-2 to TRBJ2-3; 8 bases line up with TRBD1. Germline V gives CDR1 LGHNA, CDR2 YNFKEQ. The CDR3 length is 16 residues. With 3 bases clipped from V and 3 bases from J, the junction kept 8 bases outside the gene matches. The CDR3 loop reads CASSQNQGALTDTQYF. As DNA, the CDR3 is TGTGCCAGCAGCCAGAATCAGGGGGCGCTTACAGATACGCAGTATTTT.

The chain is built from TRBV20-1 and TRBJ1-2; unclear D gene. The germline gives CDR1 DFQATT, CDR2 SNEGSKA (reference sequence). The CDR3 has 13 amino acids. V gave up 3 bases and J gave up 0 bases, with 8 bases separating them. The CDR3 spells CSASEVANYGYTF. The CDR3 nucleotides read TGCAGTGCTAGTGAGGTAGCTAACTATGGCTACACCTTC.